This T cell receptor beta chain was identified in a study of breast tumors, draining lymph nodes, adjacent tissues. Regarding the study as a whole: Tumor and nontumor repertoires were significantly more similar in luminal-like than in basal-like breast cancer. The data were judged consistent with most tumor T cells coming from lymph node and expanding in tumor. Tumor repertoires ranked between lymph nodes and nontumor tissue in diversity, with V and J gene preferences.

Germline values: CDR1 SGHNT, CDR2 YENEEA. The CDR3 sequence is 16 residues long. V was trimmed by 2 bases and J by 9 bases, leaving 20 bases between them. About this clonotype itself: What it recognizes is unknown. This could be a read error, since a much larger clone is one nucleotide away.

Samples came from axillary lymph nodes draining the breast cancer. From the multiplex PCR reads, TCRdb called clonotypes with MiXCR, one entry per CDR3 protein. Here the sample spans some 83,000 distinct CDR3 sequences, roughly a fifth being singletons. V is TRBV11-3 and J is TRBJ2-1, with D perhaps assigned TRBD1 or TRBD2 (5 bases each). The sequencing input was axillary lymph node tissue. This receptor was taken from a female donor with breast cancer. Some clones in this sample may be carry-over from other donors' samples. The CDR3 DNA sequence: TGTGCCAGCAGCTTAAATTCGGGACGGACGTCGATTGAGCAGTTCTTC. Amino acids: CASSLNSGRTSIEQFF.